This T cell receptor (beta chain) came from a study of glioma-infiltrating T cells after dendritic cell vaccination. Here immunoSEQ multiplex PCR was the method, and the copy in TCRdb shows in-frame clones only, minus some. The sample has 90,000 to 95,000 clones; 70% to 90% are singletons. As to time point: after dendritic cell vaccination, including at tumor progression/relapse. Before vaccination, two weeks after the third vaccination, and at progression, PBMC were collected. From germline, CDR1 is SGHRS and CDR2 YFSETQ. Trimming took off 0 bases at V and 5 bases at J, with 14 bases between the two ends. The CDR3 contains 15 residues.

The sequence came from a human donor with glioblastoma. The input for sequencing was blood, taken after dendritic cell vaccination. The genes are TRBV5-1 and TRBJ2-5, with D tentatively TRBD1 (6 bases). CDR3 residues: CASSLVPGHGETQYF. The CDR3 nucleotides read TGCGCCAGCAGCTTGGTACCGGGACACGGGGAGACCCAGTACTTC.